Sequencing of this T cell receptor (beta chain) was carried out in a study of monozygotic twins with inflammatory bowel disease. Using the 5' RACE reads, TCRdb records one entry per CDR3 protein without DNA. The sample totals fewer than 550,000 distinct CDR3 sequences; its top ten clones hold around 2.5%. There are 11 residues in the CDR3. Germline CDR1 ENHRY, CDR2 SYGVKD. The sequencing sample was made of blood. The origin of this receptor is a human donor with ulcerative colitis or Crohn's disease, or a healthy co-twin of an affected twin (not recorded which). The chain has TRBV10-3 and TRBJ2-1. The chain's CDR3 is CAISESREQFF.